A single sample is the source of the 14 T cell receptor beta chains below, sequenced in a study of OX40 agonist ivuxolimab in advanced cancers. The assay was immunoSEQ multiplex PCR, and TCRdb's table has in-frame clones only and misses some. The sample records approximately 68,000 clones, 80% to 90% being singletons. Sample: CD4+ or CD8+ T cells sorted from blood, taken in a trial of the OX40 agonist ivuxolimab. All receptors come from an adult with an advanced solid tumor such as melanoma, head and neck, liver or kidney cancer.

The J gene is TRBJ1-5, the V gene TRBV23-1; D may be TRBD1 (5 bases). TRBV23-1 is recorded as an ORF, its role being uncertain. This CDR3 is 18 amino acids long. V was cut by 4 bases and J by 0 bases, with 19 bases left in between. CDR3 region: CASSLSMTVPTSNQPQHF. Written as DNA, the CDR3 is TGCGCCAGCAGTCTCTCCATGACAGTTCCCACTAGCAATCAGCCCCAGCATTTT.

This chain connects TRBV28 to TRBJ1-2; D is uncertain. The CDR3 loop spans 14 amino acids. Looked up from germline, CDR1 is MDHEN and CDR2 is SYDVKM. Trimming left V 6 bases short and J 6 bases short, with 17 bases between. The CDR3 is CASSLPGRDNGYTF. In DNA, the CDR3 is TGTGCCAGCAGCCTCCCGGGGAGGGATAATGGCTACACCTTC.

The rearrangement uses TRBV6-5 and TRBJ2-1; D is perhaps TRBD1 (6 bases). V shed 4 bases and J shed 12 bases, with 16 bases lying between them. This CDR3 has 13 amino acids. Germline V CDR1 and CDR2: MNHEY, SVGAGI. CDR3 sequence (DNA): TGTGCCAGCAGTTCCGGGACAACCGATGGGCAGTTCTTC. It yields the protein CASSSGTTDGQFF.

The chain combines TRBV28 with TRBJ2-7; D gene unclear. The CDR3 loop spans 11 amino acids. Per germline, CDR1 MDHEN and CDR2 SYDVKM. The V and J ends lost 1 base and 7 bases respectively, with 5 bases between them. The CDR3, as DNA: TGTGCCAGCAGTTTATTGGGGGAGCAGTACTTC. Its translation is CASSLLGEQYF.

The CDR3 DNA sequence: TGTGCCAGCACCCCGATGGTGGTCGAGACCCAGTACTTC. The encoded protein is CASTPMVVETQYF. The chain links TRBV7-8 to TRBJ2-5; D uncertain. From germline, CDR1 is SGHVS and CDR2 FQNEAQ. Trimming removed 7 bases at V and 5 bases at J, with 14 bases between. CDR3 length: 13 amino acids.

The chain uses TRBV28 and TRBJ2-7; 8 bases fit TRBD1. The CDR3 runs 15 residues. The germline gives CDR1 MDHEN, CDR2 SYDVKM. V gave up 2 bases and J gave up 4 bases; unmatched junction bases: 7. The CDR3 region is CASSLKGQGKYEQYF. The CDR3 DNA follows: TGTGCCAGCAGTTTAAAAGGACAGGGTAAATACGAGCAGTACTTC.

The chain employs TRBV10-3 and TRBJ2-7, with TRBD1 as a possible D gene (5 bases). The CDR3 totals 15 residues. Trimming shortened V by 2 bases and J by 5 bases, and 16 bases separated the two germline ends. In germline, CDR1 is ENHRY, CDR2 SYGVKD. CDR3 in amino acids: CAISEIQGPGNEQYF. The CDR3 DNA reads TGTGCCATCAGTGAGATTCAGGGTCCGGGCAACGAGCAGTACTTC.

V usage is TRBV6-5 and J usage is TRBJ2-7; 7 bases line up with TRBD1. The V gene end was trimmed by 6 bases and the J gene end by 2 bases; junction bases not matched to a gene: 10. CDR1 is MNHEY and CDR2 is SVGAGI in the germline V gene. The CDR3 is 15 residues long. The CDR3 loop reads CASRPPDRPTYEQYF. CDR3 in DNA: TGTGCCAGCAGACCCCCGGACAGGCCCACCTACGAGCAGTACTTC.

J is TRBJ1-6 and V is TRBV30, with D perhaps matching TRBD1 (6 bases). The CDR3 loop spans 13 amino acids. V dropped 4 bases and J dropped 6 bases, with 10 bases sitting between them. Per germline, CDR1 GTSNPN and CDR2 SVGIG (reference sequence). The DNA for the CDR3 is TGTGCCTGGAACAGGGCCGTTAATTCACCCCTCCACTTT. This sequence encodes CAWNRAVNSPLHF.

The chain carries TRBV18 and TRBJ2-5; D may be TRBD2 (6 bases). V gave up 4 bases and J gave up 4 bases, with 13 bases separating them. The V gene's germline CDR1 is KGHSH and CDR2 LQKENI. The CDR3 contains 14 residues. CDR3 residues: CASSLAGSTETQYF. The CDR3 DNA sequence: TGTGCCAGCTCACTCGCGGGGAGTACAGAGACCCAGTACTTC.

The rearrangement uses TRBV11-1 and TRBJ2-1; 7 bases line up with TRBD2. Losses at the gene ends were 5 bases for V and 6 bases for J; bases not matched to a gene: 7. Germline V gene lookup returns CDR1 SGHAT and CDR2 FQDESV (reference sequence). The CDR3 length is 14 residues. The CDR3 DNA reads TGTGCCAGCAGCAGCAGACTAGCAGTCAATGAGCAGTTCTTC. This encodes CASSSRLAVNEQFF.

This clone was recorded once. V gene TRBV9 combines with J gene TRBJ1-4, with D possibly matching TRBD1 (5 bases). The CDR3 spans 14 residues. The V and J ends lost 3 bases and 8 bases respectively, with 14 bases between them. Germline V gives CDR1 SGDLS, CDR2 YYNGEE. The CDR3 spells CASSDGTALEKLFF. CDR3 DNA: TGTGCCAGCAGCGACGGGACGGCCCTGGAAAAACTGTTTTTT. The full variable domain, completed using reference TRBV9 and TRBJ1-4, is DSGVTQTPKHLITATGQRVTLRCSPRSGDLSVYWYQQSLDQGLQFLIQYYNGEERAKGNILERFSAQQFPDLHSELNLSSLELGDSALYFCASSDGTALEKLFFGSGTQLSVL.

This chain connects TRBV28 to TRBJ2-3; maybe TRBD2 (6 bases). The ends were cut back, 3 bases at V and 0 bases at J, with 10 bases in the middle. The CDR3 sequence is 15 residues long. CDR1 and CDR2 from the germline V gene are MDHEN and SYDVKM. The CDR3, as DNA: TGTGCCAGCAGTTTCCCGGGACTTAGCACAGATACGCAGTATTTT. As protein: CASSFPGLSTDTQYF. Together with reference TRBV28 and TRBJ2-3, the CDR3 gives the full variable domain: DVKVTQSSRYLVKRTGEKVFLECVQDMDHENMFWYRQDPGLGLRLIYFSYDVKMKEKGDIPEGYSVSREKKERFSLILESASTNQTSMYLCASSFPGLSTDTQYFGPGTRLTVL.

CDR3 sequence reads: CASSPVDNKANYGYTF. The CDR3 DNA sequence: TGTGCCAGCTCACCCGTGGACAACAAGGCTAACTATGGCTACACCTTC. V gene TRBV18 combines with J gene TRBJ1-2; D is perhaps TRBD1 (5 bases). The germline CDR1 and CDR2 sequences are KGHSH and LQKENI. The V end was cut by 3 bases, the J end by 0 bases, with 14 bases between. The CDR3 covers 16 residues.